This passage covers 23 T cell receptor beta chains from one sample sequenced in a study of T cell repertoires in ileal Crohn's disease. Clones were sequenced by immunoSEQ multiplex PCR, and TCRdb holds only the in-frame ones, with some missing. The sample lists fewer than 6,500 clones; about four fifths were seen once. Time point given: neoterminal ileum biopsy at postoperative endoscopy, about 6 months after surgery. The material sequenced was ileal tissue. The origin of the receptors is an adult with Crohn's disease.

The rearrangement uses TRBV5-4 and TRBJ2-7; tentative D call: TRBD1 (5 bases). CDR3 length equals 13 residues. V lost 1 base to trimming and J lost 4 bases, with 9 bases between them. The germline CDR1 and CDR2 sequences are SGHNT and YYREEE (reference sequence). CDR3 nucleotide sequence: TGTGCCAGCAGCTTGTCTAAGGGGTACGAGCAGTACTTC. Protein sequence: CASSLSKGYEQYF.

This clone came up a few times. The V call is TRBV2, the J call TRBJ1-1; D gene ambiguous. The V end lost 8 bases, the J end lost 8 bases, and 15 bases lay between the germline ends. CDR1 and CDR2 (germline): SNHLY, FYNNEI. This CDR3 region has 12 residues. The CDR3 loop reads CASLRTLAEAFF. The DNA for the CDR3 is TGTGCCAGCCTCCGGACCTTAGCAGAAGCTTTCTTT.

This chain connects TRBV11-1 to TRBJ2-3; D ambiguous. V was pared by 1 base and J by 6 bases, with 17 bases between. Germline assignment: CDR1 SGHAT and CDR2 FQDESV (reference sequence). The CDR3 loop spans 16 amino acids. For the CDR3, the DNA is TGTGCCAGCAGCTTAGGGTCCCCAGCAAGCAGCGATACGCAGTATTTT. Protein: CASSLGSPASSDTQYF.

This clone is hyperexpanded in the sample. The rearrangement links TRBV7-3 to TRBJ2-5; the D gene is possibly TRBD2 (6 bases). The CDR3 has 14 residues. With 2 bases removed from V and 5 bases from J, the gap between germline ends came to 12 bases. The germline V gene has CDR1 SGHTA and CDR2 FQGTGA. The DNA of the CDR3 is TGTGCCAGCAGCTTAGTTGGAGGGTTGGAGACCCAGTACTTC. Its protein is CASSLVGGLETQYF. The full variable domain, rest sourced from reference TRBV7-3 and TRBJ2-5, is GAGVSQTPSNKVTEKGKYVELRCDPISGHTALYWYRQSLGQGPEFLIYFQGTGAADDSGLPNDRFFAVRPEGSVSTLKIQRTERGDSAVYLCASSLVGGLETQYFGPGTRLLVL.

The V and J genes are TRBV4-3 and TRBJ1-2, with 9 bases fitting TRBD1. The CDR3 is 16 amino acids. The ends lost 0 bases at V and 7 bases at J; junction bases unmatched: 9. Per the germline V gene, CDR1 is LGHNA and CDR2 is YSLEER. The CDR3 here is CASSQDPNRGRLGYTF. Written as DNA, the CDR3 is TGCGCCAGCAGCCAAGATCCCAACAGGGGGCGACTTGGCTACACCTTC.

The gene calls are TRBV6-1 and TRBJ1-2, with no clear D. CDR3 size: 12 residues. V was clipped by 2 bases and J by 5 bases, with 6 bases between them. From germline, CDR1 is MNHNS and CDR2 SASEGT. The CDR3 reads CASSESLYGYTF. The CDR3 DNA follows: TGTGCCAGCAGTGAAAGCCTTTATGGCTACACCTTC.

The V and J genes are TRBV6-5 and TRBJ2-7; D gene unclear. CDR3 size: 11 residues. Germline CDR1 and CDR2: MNHEY and SVGAGI. V was pared by 0 bases and J by 13 bases, with 10 bases between. This chain's CDR3 is CASSYSGSSYF. The CDR3 nucleotides are TGTGCCAGCAGTTACTCAGGGTCTTCATACTTC.

This clone was observed a single time. V usage is TRBV5-5 and J usage is TRBJ1-5, with D uncertain. Germline values: CDR1 SGHKS, CDR2 YYEKEE (reference sequence). The CDR3 length is 13 residues. The ends were cut back, 0 bases at V and 4 bases at J, with 5 bases in the middle. This CDR3 is CASSLAGNQPQHF. In DNA form, the CDR3 reads TGTGCCAGCAGCTTGGCCGGGAATCAGCCCCAGCATTTT.

This clone was counted once. V usage is TRBV6-1 and J usage is TRBJ1-1; D gene uncertain. The germline V gene has CDR1 MNHNS and CDR2 SASEGT. There are 12 residues in the CDR3. With 5 bases removed from V and 3 bases from J, the gap between germline ends came to 7 bases. The CDR3 bases are TGTGCCAGCAGTTGGACGTACACTGAAGCTTTCTTT. Its translation is CASSWTYTEAFF.

This chain's CDR3 is CASSYGTNTEAFF. The DNA of the CDR3 is TGTGCCAGCAGTTATGGAACGAACACTGAAGCTTTCTTT. V gene TRBV6-6 combines with J gene TRBJ1-1; D unresolved. This CDR3 has 13 amino acids. Germline V CDR1 and CDR2: MNHNY, SVGAGI (reference sequence). V gave up 3 bases and J gave up 1 base, with 6 bases separating them.

This sequence joins TRBV19 and TRBJ1-5; 8 bases match TRBD1. CDR3 size: 17 residues. The V and J ends lost 5 bases and 0 bases, in that order; junction bases with no gene match: 9. CDR1 LNHDA and CDR2 SQIVND come from the germline V gene (reference sequence). CDR3 in amino acids: CASSLGQVVGSNQPQHF. CDR3 nucleotides: TGTGCCAGTAGTTTGGGACAGGTGGTTGGTAGCAATCAGCCCCAGCATTTT. Full variable domain (missing parts from reference TRBV19 and TRBJ1-5): DGGITQSPKYLFRKEGQNVTLSCEQNLNHDAMYWYRQDPGQGLRLIYYSQIVNDFQKGDIAEGYSVSREKKESFPLTVTSAQKNPTAFYLCASSLGQVVGSNQPQHFGDGTRLSIL.

This clone is labeled as medium-sized. The genes are TRBV6-6 and TRBJ1-2, with TRBD1 as a possible D gene (5 bases). Trimming removed 4 bases at V and 3 bases at J, with 6 bases between. The CDR3 consists of 12 residues. Germline V gene data show CDR1 as MNHNY and CDR2 as SVGAGI (reference sequence). Here the CDR3 DNA reads TGTGCCAGCAGTTTGACAGACTATGGCTACACCTTC. This codes for CASSLTDYGYTF.

The gene calls are TRBV19 and TRBJ1-1; possibly TRBD1 for D (5 bases). V lost 1 base to trimming and J lost 1 base, with 16 bases between them. The CDR3 covers 17 residues. CDR1 and CDR2 (germline): LNHDA, SQIVND (reference sequence). As DNA, the CDR3 is TGTGCCAGTAGTATAGTGAGTTGGGACCGAAAGAACACTGAAGCTTTCTTT. Amino acids: CASSIVSWDRKNTEAFF.

The chain uses TRBV28 and TRBJ1-5; perhaps TRBD1 as D (5 bases). Looked up from germline, CDR1 is MDHEN and CDR2 is SYDVKM. CDR3 size: 16 residues. Deletions cut 7 bases from V and 1 base from J, with 17 bases between. In nucleotides, the CDR3 is TGTGCCAGCACCGCCCGATCAGGGAACAGCAATCAGCCCCAGCATTTT. Translation: CASTARSGNSNQPQHF.

The chain recombines TRBV7-6 with TRBJ2-7; TRBD1 agrees at 9 bases. The CDR3 consists of 15 residues. Germline CDR1 reads SGHVS; CDR2 reads FNYEAQ. J was trimmed by 2 bases and V by 5 bases; bases with no gene match: 7. CDR3 protein: CASSDRDRATYEQYF. The CDR3 DNA reads as TGTGCCAGCAGCGACCGGGACAGGGCCACCTACGAGCAGTACTTC.

The chain employs TRBV9 and TRBJ1-4; D gene unclear. Germline V CDR1 and CDR2: SGDLS, YYNGEE. The V end lost 0 bases, the J end lost 8 bases, and 17 bases lay between the germline ends. The CDR3 contains 16 residues. The CDR3 protein is CASSVGPSPVEEKLFF. The DNA for the CDR3 is TGTGCCAGCAGCGTAGGGCCATCCCCCGTGGAGGAAAAACTGTTTTTT. Together with reference TRBV9 and TRBJ1-4, the CDR3 gives the full variable domain: DSGVTQTPKHLITATGQRVTLRCSPRSGDLSVYWYQQSLDQGLQFLIQYYNGEERAKGNILERFSAQQFPDLHSELNLSSLELGDSALYFCASSVGPSPVEEKLFFGSGTQLSVL.

This rearrangement joins TRBV5-6 to TRBJ1-3; unclear D gene. With 2 bases removed from V and 0 bases from J, the gap between germline ends came to 6 bases. This CDR3 has 14 residues. Per germline, CDR1 SGHDT and CDR2 YYEEEE. The CDR3 region has the DNA TGTGCCAGCAGCTTATCTCGCTCTGGAAACACCATATATTTT. Translating gives CASSLSRSGNTIYF.

This clone has a single count. The chain links TRBV27 to TRBJ2-1; the D is unclear. Trimming took off 7 bases at V and 0 bases at J, with 7 bases between the two ends. The CDR3 is made up of 13 amino acids. CDR1 and CDR2 from the germline V gene are MNHEY and SMNVEV (reference sequence). Here the CDR3 reads CASTTSSYNEQFF. For the CDR3, the DNA is TGTGCCAGCACGACGAGCTCCTACAATGAGCAGTTCTTC.

The V call is TRBV19, the J call TRBJ2-7; 10 bases agree with TRBD1. The CDR3 is 17 amino acids. Germline V gene data show CDR1 as LNHDA and CDR2 as SQIVND (reference sequence). The V gene end was trimmed by 6 bases and the J gene end by 2 bases; junction bases not matched to a gene: 13. The CDR3 protein is CASSSRDRGSGAYEQYF. The DNA of the CDR3 is TGTGCCAGTAGCAGCCGGGACAGGGGTTCTGGGGCCTACGAGCAGTACTTC.

The chain recombines TRBV19 with TRBJ1-5, with TRBD1 identical over 9 bases. In germline, CDR1 is LNHDA, CDR2 SQIVND (reference sequence). V lost 4 bases, J lost 1 base, and 8 bases stayed unmatched. This CDR3 is built from 17 residues. CDR3 DNA sequence: TGTGCCAGTAGTACACAAGGGACAGGGACAAGCAATCAGCCCCAGCATTTT. Its protein product is CASSTQGTGTSNQPQHF.

The chain has TRBV9 and TRBJ2-2, with TRBD1 matching 7 bases. V dropped 4 bases and J dropped 4; count of bases not matched to a gene: 10. Germline lookup yields CDR1 SGDLS and CDR2 YYNGEE. The CDR3 loop spans 16 amino acids. In nucleotides, the CDR3 is TGTGCCAGCAGCTCCTTGACAGGGAGAGTCACCGGGGAGCTGTTTTTT. This codes for CASSSLTGRVTGELFF.

The gene calls are TRBV6-1 and TRBJ1-1; D remains ambiguous. There are 14 residues in the CDR3. CDR1 and CDR2 (germline): MNHNS, SASEGT. Trimming removed 2 bases from V and 2 bases from J, with 9 bases in between. CDR3 in DNA: TGTGCCAGCAGTGAACCGGGAGCTAACACTGAAGCTTTCTTT. It translates to CASSEPGANTEAFF.

The chain has TRBV4-1 and TRBJ2-1; 15 bases fit TRBD2. V was clipped by 0 bases and J by 2 bases; unmatched bases: 2. Germline lookup yields CDR1 MGHRA and CDR2 YSYEKL. The CDR3 runs 18 residues. Here the CDR3 reads CASSQDRTSGGAYNEQFF. The CDR3, as DNA: TGCGCCAGCAGCCAAGATAGGACTAGCGGGGGGGCCTACAATGAGCAGTTCTTC.